This T cell receptor (beta chain) came from a study of Tregs in tolerant kidney transplant recipients. Findings and caveats of the study: Tregs expanded with activated donor B cells seemed most donor-specific.

Comments on this clone: The antigen remains undetermined.

Sequenced by immunoSEQ multiplex PCR; TCRdb stores in-frame clones only, minus some. The sample consists of 50,000 or so clones, 90% to 95% of them appearing once. CDR1 is MGHRA, CDR2 YSYEKL, per germline. With V trimmed by 3 bases and J by 7 bases, 10 bases remained unmatched. This CDR3 has 18 amino acids. Related graft donors supplied nonmyeloablative bone marrow transplants, and mixed chimerism was transient. Unstimulated Tregs (CD4+CD25+CD127-) and CD4+CD25- non-Tregs were sorted from PBMCs. Sequenced material: CD8+ T cells from blood (PBMCs), taken 24 months after the transplant. This sequence was found in a human patient who received a combined kidney and bone marrow transplant. T cells may partly derive from the graft donor. V usage is TRBV4-1 and J usage is TRBJ2-1; 15 bases align to TRBD2. In DNA, the CDR3 is TGCGCCAGCAGCCAGACCCTCGGACTAGCGGGAGGGGGGAATGAGCAGTTCTTC. Protein: CASSQTLGLAGGGNEQFF.